These T cell receptor beta chains were read from a single sample in a study of T-cell reconstitution after alpha-beta-depleted transplantation in children. TCRdb reprocessed the PCR reads via MiXCR and lists one record per CDR3 protein. The sample lists fewer than 250,000 distinct CDR3 sequences; under 20% were seen once. The sequencing here drew on PBMCs, mostly from graft donor cells, taken 360 days after TCRalphabeta/CD19-depleted stem cell transplant. These receptors were obtained from a male patient aged 2-15 years who had a stem cell transplant for acute lymphoblastic leukemia, so the T cells may come from the graft donor. Each CDR3 is given with its conserved first and last residue. Each record gives: V gene, D gene, clone size, J gene, CDR3 protein, CDR3 DNA. D genes are given only for firm matches. Clone size is not always given. Where it is, it says once, few, many or a class for expanded clones.

V: TRBV4-2
D: .
size: once
J: TRBJ2-1
CDR3: CASSQGFHEQFF
DNA: TGTGCCAGCAGCCAAGGATTTCATGAGCAGTTCTTC

V: TRBV5-1
D: TRBD1
size: many
J: TRBJ1-1
CDR3: CASSLVLFGQGTGTEAFF
DNA: TGCGCCAGCAGCTTGGTTCTTTTTGGACAGGGGACGGGCACTGAAGCTTTCTTT

V: TRBV4-3
D: .
size: few
J: TRBJ1-3
CDR3: CASSQDHGPGAGNTIYF
DNA: TGCGCCAGCAGCCAAGATCACGGTCCAGGGGCTGGAAACACCATATATTTT

V: TRBV12-3/TRBV12-4
D: TRBD2
size: .
J: TRBJ2-7
CDR3: CASSSGTRPYEQYF
DNA: TGTGCCAGCAGCTCCGGGACTAGGCCCTACGAGCAGTACTTC

V: TRBV29-1
D: TRBD1
size: .
J: TRBJ1-5
CDR3: CSAKQGAGNQPQHF
DNA: TGCAGCGCAAAACAGGGGGCCGGCAATCAGCCCCAGCATTTT

V: TRBV20-1
D: .
size: .
J: TRBJ2-1
CDR3: CSALAGSWTGNEQFF
DNA: TGCAGTGCACTCGCGGGGAGTTGGACGGGGAATGAGCAGTTCTTC

V: TRBV27
D: .
size: .
J: TRBJ2-3
CDR3: CASVEGDVRTDTQYF
DNA: TGTGCCAGCGTGGAGGGGGACGTACGCACAGATACGCAGTATTTT

V: TRBV12-3/TRBV12-4
D: .
size: many
J: TRBJ1-6
CDR3: CASTRGGAGSPLHF
DNA: TGTGCCAGCACACGCGGGGGCGCAGGTTCACCCCTCCACTTT

V: TRBV7-8
D: .
size: many
J: TRBJ2-1
CDR3: CASSPQVEQFF
DNA: TGTGCCAGCAGCCCCCAGGTTGAGCAGTTCTTC

V: TRBV7-6
D: .
size: many
J: TRBJ2-5
CDR3: CASSLALRGQETQYF
DNA: TGTGCCAGCAGCTTAGCGTTGAGGGGGCAAGAGACCCAGTACTTC

V: TRBV27
D: .
size: .
J: TRBJ2-1
CDR3: CASTQQGRTTYNEQFF
DNA: TGTGCCAGCACCCAACAGGGGAGGACCACCTACAATGAGCAGTTCTTC

V: TRBV5-6
D: TRBD2
size: few
J: TRBJ2-7
CDR3: CASSLERAGGYYEQYF
DNA: TGTGCCAGCAGCTTGGAGCGAGCGGGGGGCTACTACGAGCAGTACTTC

V: TRBV6-5
D: TRBD1
size: once
J: TRBJ1-2
CDR3: CASSYSWDSNYGYTF
DNA: TGTGCCAGCAGTTACTCGTGGGACAGCAACTATGGCTACACCTTC

V: TRBV20-1
D: TRBD1
size: .
J: TRBJ2-7
CDR3: CSARLQGQEQYF
DNA: TGCAGTGCTAGATTACAGGGGCAGGAGCAGTACTTC

V: TRBV27
D: TRBD1
size: few
J: TRBJ1-2
CDR3: CASSSPGGAEDGYTF
DNA: TGTGCCAGCAGTTCTCCAGGGGGCGCAGAGGATGGCTACACCTTC

V: TRBV5-8
D: .
size: .
J: TRBJ2-5
CDR3: CASSRDRWQETQYF
DNA: TGTGCCAGCAGCCGAGACAGGTGGCAAGAGACCCAGTACTTC

V: TRBV11-2
D: TRBD1
size: .
J: TRBJ1-1
CDR3: CASSWRDSKAFF
DNA: TGTGCCAGCAGCTGGAGGGACAGTAAAGCTTTCTTT

V: TRBV12-3/TRBV12-4
D: TRBD2
size: few
J: TRBJ2-1
CDR3: CASSLGLAGGPMIMNEQFF
DNA: TGTGCCAGCAGTTTAGGACTAGCGGGGGGGCCAATGATCATGAATGAGCAGTTCTTC

V: TRBV24-1
D: .
size: .
J: TRBJ2-1
CDR3: CATSDYSYNEQFF
DNA: TGTGCCACCAGTGACTACAGTTACAATGAGCAGTTCTTC